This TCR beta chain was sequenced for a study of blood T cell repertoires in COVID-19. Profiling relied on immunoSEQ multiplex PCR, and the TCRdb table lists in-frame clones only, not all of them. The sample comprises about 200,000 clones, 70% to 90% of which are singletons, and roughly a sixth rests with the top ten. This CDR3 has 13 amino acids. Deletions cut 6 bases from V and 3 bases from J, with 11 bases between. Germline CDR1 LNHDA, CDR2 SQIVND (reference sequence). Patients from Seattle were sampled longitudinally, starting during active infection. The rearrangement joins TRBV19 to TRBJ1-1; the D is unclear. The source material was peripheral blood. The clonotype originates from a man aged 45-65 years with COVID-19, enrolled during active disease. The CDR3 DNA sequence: TGTGCCAGTAGAACTAGTGGGGACACTGAAGCTTTCTTT. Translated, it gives CASRTSGDTEAFF.